The sequence of this T cell receptor beta chain was determined in a study of T cells in women clearing cervical HPV infection. With regard to this clone: The read terminates 3 residues before the CDR3 end, so the remaining end is supplied by the germline J gene.

The data were produced by immunoSEQ multiplex PCR, yet TCRdb's version contains in-frame clones alone and is incomplete. The table gives some 40,000 clones; the top ten clones make up 1.2% of it. V lost 4 bases and J lost 1, with 13 bases in between. Germline V CDR1 and CDR2: SGDLS, YYNGEE. CDR3 size: 15 residues. Material: blood buffy coat. The rearrangement joins TRBV9 to TRBJ2-3; the D is unclear. The receptor's source is a woman aged 18 to 69 with a cervical HPV16 infection that either progressed to CIN3+ or cleared (not recorded which). CDR3 DNA (partial): TGTGCCAGCAGCACCACGCCAATAGGCACAGATACG. This encodes CASSTTPIGTDT. The entire CDR3 protein is CASSTTPIGTDTQYF.